These 12 T cell receptor beta chains were sequenced from one sample in a study of cytomegalovirus exposure and HLA in healthy donors. It was with 60 Vbeta and 13 Jbeta primers that the PCR ran. TCRdb's table, derived via immunoSEQ multiplex PCR, lists solely in-frame clones and lacks some. The sample shows roughly 180,000 clones, 75% to 90% of them seen only once. Sequenced material: PBMCs. These receptors were obtained from a boy aged 2 to 10 in good health and CMV-seronegative.

For the CDR3, the DNA is TGTGCCAGCAGCCGAGCAGGGCCCGGCTCTGGGGCCAACGTCCTGACTTTC. It is translated as CASSRAGPGSGANVLTF. The rearrangement joins TRBV4-2 to TRBJ2-6; D perhaps matches TRBD1 (5 bases). V lost 4 bases, J lost 0 bases, and 13 bases lay in between. CDR1 is LGHNA, CDR2 YNFKEQ, per germline. This CDR3 is built from 17 residues.

This clone showed up just a few times. The gene calls are TRBV5-1 and TRBJ1-3; 8 bases match TRBD1. Germline CDR1 is SGHRS and CDR2 is YFSETQ. This CDR3 comprises 15 residues. The V gene end was trimmed by 0 bases and the J gene end by 8 bases; junction bases not matched to a gene: 7. CDR3 sequence (DNA): TGCGCCAGCAGCTTGGGGACAGGGAATTTGGACACCATATATTTT. It translates to CASSLGTGNLDTIYF.

The rearrangement joins TRBV5-5 to TRBJ2-7, with D maybe TRBD1 (5 bases). Germline V gene sequence: CDR1 SGHKS, CDR2 YYEKEE (reference sequence). Trimming took 4 bases from V and 3 from J, leaving 14 bases between them. The CDR3 consists of 14 residues. CDR3: CASSGHGASYEQYV. The CDR3 DNA follows: TGTGCCAGCAGCGGCCATGGGGCCAGCTACGAGCAGTACGTC.

The chain joins TRBV9 to TRBJ1-2, with 8 bases fitting TRBD1. The CDR3 runs to 14 residues. The germline CDR1 and CDR2 sequences are SGDLS and YYNGEE. V was clipped by 0 bases and J by 6 bases; unmatched bases: 4. The CDR3: CASSVDRTGHGYTF. CDR3 DNA sequence: TGTGCCAGCAGCGTAGATAGGACAGGGCATGGCTACACCTTC.

Points on this clone: The identical CDR3 is also encoded by other nucleotide sequences in the sample. The chain is built from TRBV11-2 and TRBJ2-7; D ambiguous. Looked up from germline, CDR1 is SGHAT and CDR2 is FQNNGV. The CDR3 spans 13 residues. Trimming cost V 5 bases and J 1 base, with 9 bases left between them. Here the CDR3 DNA reads TGTGCCAGCAGCCTGACACCTTCCTACGAGCAGTACTTC. It translates to CASSLTPSYEQYF.

This sequence joins TRBV21-1 and TRBJ2-1; the DNA was not compared with TRBD2, the D call given in the table. TRBV21-1 is deemed a pseudogene. CDR3 length: 15 amino acids. Here the CDR3 reads CASSKGVGARNEQFF. Here the CDR3 DNA reads TGTGCCAGCAGCAAAGGAGTGGGAGCACGCAATGAGCAGTTCTTC.

The chain uses TRBV28 and TRBJ2-2; D gene unclear. V shed 6 bases and J shed 5 bases, with 13 bases lying between them. The germline CDR1 and CDR2 sequences are MDHEN and SYDVKM. The CDR3 totals 14 residues. The CDR3 DNA reads as TGTGCCAGCAGGGCCAGGCTTCTGACCGGGGAGCTGTTTTTT. The encoded protein is CASRARLLTGELFF.

The CDR3 DNA reads as TGTGCCAGCAGCCGCCTGGACTTGCCGAGCTCCTACGAGCAGTACGTC. This gives the protein CASSRLDLPSSYEQYV. The genes are TRBV5-6 and TRBJ2-7; the D gene is possibly TRBD2 (5 bases). This CDR3 region has 16 residues. With 4 bases removed from V and 0 bases from J, the gap between germline ends came to 17 bases. CDR1 is SGHDT and CDR2 is YYEEEE in the germline V gene.

The chain combines TRBV28 with TRBJ2-1; 8 bases are a match to TRBD1. The CDR3 is 15 residues long. The germline CDR1 and CDR2 sequences are MDHEN and SYDVKM. V lost 7 bases, J lost 6 bases, and 11 bases stayed unmatched. The CDR3 coding sequence is TGTGCCAGCAACCCGGGACAGGTGGTTTCCAATGAGCAGTTCTTC. Amino acid sequence: CASNPGQVVSNEQFF.

This clone was seen more than once but under ten times. The chain joins TRBV19 to TRBJ1-5; 8 bases map to TRBD1. CDR3 length: 16 residues. In germline, CDR1 is LNHDA, CDR2 SQIVND (reference sequence). After removal of 7 bases from V and 5 bases from J, the junction contained 13 bases not matched to a gene. The CDR3 DNA sequence: TGTGCCAGTATCCCCAAGGGCAGGGGGCTCGATCAGCCCCAGCATTTT. This translates into CASIPKGRGLDQPQHF.

As DNA, the CDR3 is TGTGCCAGCAGTTACTCGGGCAGGGGGCCTAATGAGCAGTTCTTC. This codes for CASSYSGRGPNEQFF. V gene TRBV6-5 combines with J gene TRBJ2-1; 8 bases are a match to TRBD1. CDR1 is MNHEY, CDR2 SVGAGI, per germline. The CDR3 is made up of 15 amino acids. V lost 0 bases to trimming and J lost 7 bases; unmatched junction nucleotides: 5.

This chain connects TRBV27 to TRBJ1-6; D might be TRBD1 (5 bases). The CDR3 extends over 15 amino acids. V was clipped by 5 bases and J by 4 bases, with 12 bases between them. The germline CDR1 and CDR2 sequences are MNHEY and SMNVEV (reference sequence). In DNA form, the CDR3 reads TGTGCCAGCAGTCCCACCCCAGGGTATAATTCACCCCTCCACTTT. It encodes CASSPTPGYNSPLHF.